This T cell receptor beta chain was identified in a study of blood T cell repertoires in COVID-19. This CDR3 is 13 amino acids long. The V gene's germline CDR1 is SQVTM and CDR2 ANQGSEA. Germline trimming cut 3 bases from V and 1 base from J; bases unmatched to any gene: 2. This clone was recorded a few times. Categorization into cohorts depended on clinical history that participants reported. The repertoire was sequenced with immunoSEQ multiplex PCR; TCRdb's copy has only in-frame clones and lacks some. The repertoire holds approximately 220,000 clones, about four fifths seen once, with around 3.5% in the top ten.

The gene calls are TRBV29-1 and TRBJ1-1, with TRBD1 identical over 7 bases. This receptor was obtained from a middle-aged woman who had been exposed to COVID-19. The sequencing sample was made of PBMCs or T cells enriched from blood (not recorded which). Here the CDR3 reads CSVDGTANTEAFF. CDR3 DNA sequence: TGCAGCGTTGATGGGACAGCGAACACTGAAGCTTTCTTT.